Listed here are 2 T cell receptor beta chains from one sample, sequenced in a study of blood T cell repertoires in COVID-19. Sequencing used immunoSEQ multiplex PCR; TCRdb keeps in-frame clones, though not all of them. Here the sample spans tens of thousands of clones, roughly 87% being singletons. The material sequenced was peripheral blood. These TCRs come from a male donor with acute or convalescent COVID-19.

The CDR3, as DNA: TGTGCCAGCAGCTTAGGGGGCCCGGGACAGGGGTCCGAGCAGTACTTC. Translated, it gives CASSLGGPGQGSEQYF. The chain couples TRBV7-8 to TRBJ2-7; 10 bases align to TRBD1. In germline, CDR1 is SGHVS, CDR2 FQNEAQ. This CDR3 contains 16 residues. With V trimmed by 1 base and J by 6 bases, 9 bases remained unmatched.

The chain combines TRBV5-1 with TRBJ2-1, with 10 bases lining up with TRBD2. Trimming at V came to 3 bases and at J to 4 bases, leaving 4 bases not matched to a gene. The V gene's germline CDR1 is SGHRS and CDR2 YFSETQ. This CDR3 has 15 amino acids. The DNA of the CDR3 is TGCGCCAGCAGCTACCTAGCGGGAGATTACAATGAGCAGTTCTTC. It yields the protein CASSYLAGDYNEQFF.